Reported below is one T cell receptor beta chain. Its target is not known. The donors were healthy female monozygous twins, three pairs in total. Likely shared infections and vaccines: all three twin pairs were reared together. This sample is drawn from a study of identical twins' blood T cells. Overall study context: Around twelve libraries, six alpha and six beta, gave approximately 50 million reads.

Overall study findings and caveats: Abundant TCRbeta CDR3s overlapped more between twins than with unrelated donors.

Germline V CDR1 and CDR2: DFQATT, SNEGSKA (reference sequence). V lost 5 bases and J 4 bases, leaving 14 bases between the germline ends. This CDR3 comprises 13 residues. TCRdb called the 5' RACE reads again in MiXCR, with one record for every CDR3 protein. The sample lists a few hundred thousand distinct CDR3 sequences; 28% were seen once. The sequenced sample was PBMCs. The receptor comes from a woman aged 18-55 years in good health. This rearrangement joins TRBV20-1 to TRBJ1-2; D not certain. For the CDR3, the DNA is TGCAGTGCTCAGAATCTTTATGGCTATGGCTACACCTTC. Residues: CSAQNLYGYGYTF.